This entry features one T cell receptor beta chain sequence. This specimen comes from a study of control samples from healthy donors and cancer patients. V lost 0 bases to trimming and J lost 4 bases, with 9 bases between them. The CDR3 has 14 residues. Germline loops: CDR1 LGHDT, CDR2 YNNKEL (reference sequence). Generated by immunoSEQ multiplex PCR, the TCRdb table keeps only in-frame clones and is missing some. The sample yields 90,000 to 150,000 clones, 70% to 90% seen once. The receptor's source is a man in his forties in good health. The V and J genes are TRBV3-1 (or the pseudogene TRBV3-2) and TRBJ1-2; D is perhaps TRBD1 (5 bases). Material: blood. The CDR3, as DNA: TGTGCCAGCAGCCAAGACCCCCAGGGCTATGGCTACACCTTC. This sequence encodes CASSQDPQGYGYTF.